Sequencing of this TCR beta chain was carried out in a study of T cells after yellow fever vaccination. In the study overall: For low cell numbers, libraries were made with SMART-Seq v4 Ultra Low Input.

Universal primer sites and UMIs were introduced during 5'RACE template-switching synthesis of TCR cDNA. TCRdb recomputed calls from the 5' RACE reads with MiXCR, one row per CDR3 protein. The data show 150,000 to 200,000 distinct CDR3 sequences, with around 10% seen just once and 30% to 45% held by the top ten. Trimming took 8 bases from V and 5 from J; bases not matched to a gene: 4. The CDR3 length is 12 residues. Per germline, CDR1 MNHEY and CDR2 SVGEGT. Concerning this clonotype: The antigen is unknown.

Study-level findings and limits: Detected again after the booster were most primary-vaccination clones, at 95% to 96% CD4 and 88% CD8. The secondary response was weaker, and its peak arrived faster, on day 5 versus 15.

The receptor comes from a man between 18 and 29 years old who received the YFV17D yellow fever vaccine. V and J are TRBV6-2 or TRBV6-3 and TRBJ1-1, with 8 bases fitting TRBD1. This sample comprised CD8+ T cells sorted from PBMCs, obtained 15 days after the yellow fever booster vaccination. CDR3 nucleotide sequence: TGTGCCAGCGGACAGGGTGGGACTGAAGCTTTCTTT. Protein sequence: CASGQGGTEAFF.